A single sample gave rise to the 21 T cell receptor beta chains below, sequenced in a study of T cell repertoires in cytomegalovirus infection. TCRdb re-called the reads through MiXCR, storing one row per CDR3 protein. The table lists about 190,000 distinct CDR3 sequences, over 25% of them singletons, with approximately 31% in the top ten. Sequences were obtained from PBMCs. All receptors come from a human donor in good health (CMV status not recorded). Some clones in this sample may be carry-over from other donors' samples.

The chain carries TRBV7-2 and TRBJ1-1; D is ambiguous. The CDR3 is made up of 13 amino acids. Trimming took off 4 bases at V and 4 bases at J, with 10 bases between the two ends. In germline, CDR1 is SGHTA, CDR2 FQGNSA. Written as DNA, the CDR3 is TGTGCCAGCAGCTCACTCGACGGCACTGAAGCTTTCTTT. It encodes CASSSLDGTEAFF.

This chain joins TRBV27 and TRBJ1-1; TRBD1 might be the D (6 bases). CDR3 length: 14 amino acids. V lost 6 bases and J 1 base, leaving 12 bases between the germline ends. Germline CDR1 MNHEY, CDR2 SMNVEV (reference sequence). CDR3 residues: CASRWDTRNTEAFF. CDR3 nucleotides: TGTGCCAGCAGGTGGGACACTAGGAACACTGAAGCTTTCTTT.

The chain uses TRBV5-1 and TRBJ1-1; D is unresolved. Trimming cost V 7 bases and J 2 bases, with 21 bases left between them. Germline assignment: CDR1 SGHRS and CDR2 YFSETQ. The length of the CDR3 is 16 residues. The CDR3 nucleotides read TGCGCCAGCCGGTACGGGTCCCAATTCCTCAACACTGAAGCTTTCTTT. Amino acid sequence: CASRYGSQFLNTEAFF.

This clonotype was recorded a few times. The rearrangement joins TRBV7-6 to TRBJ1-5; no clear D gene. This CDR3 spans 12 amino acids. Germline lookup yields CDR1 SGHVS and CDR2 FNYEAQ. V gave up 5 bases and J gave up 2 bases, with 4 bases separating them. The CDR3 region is CASSTRNQPQHF. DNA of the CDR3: TGTGCCAGCAGCACCCGCAATCAGCCCCAGCATTTT. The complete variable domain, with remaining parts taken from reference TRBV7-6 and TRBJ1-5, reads GAGVSQSPRYKVTKRGQDVALRCDPISGHVSLYWYRQALGQGPEFLTYFNYEAQQDKSGLPNDRFSAERPEGSISTLTIQRTEQRDSAMYRCASSTRNQPQHFGDGTRLSIL.

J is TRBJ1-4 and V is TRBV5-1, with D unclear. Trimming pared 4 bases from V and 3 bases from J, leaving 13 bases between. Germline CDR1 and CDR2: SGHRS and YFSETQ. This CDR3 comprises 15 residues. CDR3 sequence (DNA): TGCGCCAGCAGCCTCAAGGCGGGAGCTAATGAAAAACTGTTTTTT. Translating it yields CASSLKAGANEKLFF.

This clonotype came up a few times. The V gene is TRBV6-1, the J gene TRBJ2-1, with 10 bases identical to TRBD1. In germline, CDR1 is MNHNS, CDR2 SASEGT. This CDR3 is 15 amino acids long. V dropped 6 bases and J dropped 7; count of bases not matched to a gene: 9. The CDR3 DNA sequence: TGTGCCAGCAGGACTCCGGGACAGGGGTTTAATGAGCAGTTCTTC. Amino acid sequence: CASRTPGQGFNEQFF.

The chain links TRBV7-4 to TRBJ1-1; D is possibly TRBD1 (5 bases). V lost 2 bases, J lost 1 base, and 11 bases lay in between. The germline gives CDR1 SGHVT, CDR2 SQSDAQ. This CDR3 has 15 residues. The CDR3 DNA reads TGTGCCAGCAGCTTATACGGGGCAGAGAACACTGAAGCTTTCTTT. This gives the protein CASSLYGAENTEAFF.

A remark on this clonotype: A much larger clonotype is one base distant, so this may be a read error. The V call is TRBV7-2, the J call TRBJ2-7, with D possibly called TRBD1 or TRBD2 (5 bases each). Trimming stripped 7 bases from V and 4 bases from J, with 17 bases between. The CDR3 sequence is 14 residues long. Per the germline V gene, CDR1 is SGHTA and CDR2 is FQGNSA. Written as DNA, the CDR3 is TGTGCCAGCATGGAGGCGGACATCAATTACGAGCAGTACTTC. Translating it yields CASMEADINYEQYF. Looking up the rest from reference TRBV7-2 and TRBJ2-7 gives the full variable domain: GAGVSQSPSNKVTEKGKDVELRCDPISGHTALYWYRQSLGQGLEFLIYFQGNSAPDKSGLPSDRFSAERTGGSVSTLTIQRTQQEDSAVYLCASMEADINYEQYFGPGTRLTVT.

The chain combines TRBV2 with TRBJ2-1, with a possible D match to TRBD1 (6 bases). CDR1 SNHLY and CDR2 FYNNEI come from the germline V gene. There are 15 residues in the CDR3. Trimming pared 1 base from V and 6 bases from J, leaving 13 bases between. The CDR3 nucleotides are TGTGCCAGCAGTGAAGGGACAGTGGGCGGCAATGAGCAGTTCTTC. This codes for CASSEGTVGGNEQFF.

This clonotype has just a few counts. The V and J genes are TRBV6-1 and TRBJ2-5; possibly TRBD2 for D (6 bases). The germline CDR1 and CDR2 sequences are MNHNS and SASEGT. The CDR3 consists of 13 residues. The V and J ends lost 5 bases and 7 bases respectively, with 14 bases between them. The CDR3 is CASSQGLEGTQYF. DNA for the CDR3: TGTGCCAGCAGTCAGGGCCTGGAGGGGACCCAGTACTTC.

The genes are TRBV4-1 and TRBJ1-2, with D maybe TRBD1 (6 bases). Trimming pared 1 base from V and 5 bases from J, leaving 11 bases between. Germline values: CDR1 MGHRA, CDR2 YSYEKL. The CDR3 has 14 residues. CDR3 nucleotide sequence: TGCGCCAGCAGCCAAGGACAGGCGGTATATGGCTACACCTTC. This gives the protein CASSQGQAVYGYTF.

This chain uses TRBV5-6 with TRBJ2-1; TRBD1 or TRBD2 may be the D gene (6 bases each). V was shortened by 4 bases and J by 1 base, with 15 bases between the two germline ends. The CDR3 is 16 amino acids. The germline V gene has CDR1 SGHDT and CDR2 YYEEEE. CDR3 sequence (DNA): TGTGCCAGCAGCACATGGGGGGCCGGGTCCTACAATGAGCAGTTCTTC. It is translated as CASSTWGAGSYNEQFF.

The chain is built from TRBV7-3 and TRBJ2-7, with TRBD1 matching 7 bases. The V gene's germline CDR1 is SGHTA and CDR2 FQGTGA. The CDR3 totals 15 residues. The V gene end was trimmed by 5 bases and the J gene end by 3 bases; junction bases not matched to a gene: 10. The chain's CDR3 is CASSLSSGTDYEQYF. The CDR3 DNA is TGTGCCAGCAGCCTCTCCTCCGGGACAGACTACGAGCAGTACTTC.

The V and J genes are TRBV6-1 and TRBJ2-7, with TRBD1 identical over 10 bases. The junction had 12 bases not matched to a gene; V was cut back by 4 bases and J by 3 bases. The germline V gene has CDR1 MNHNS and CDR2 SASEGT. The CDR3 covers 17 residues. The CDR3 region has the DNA TGTGCCAGCAGTGGGGGACAGGGGCCATTAAACTTCTACGAGCAGTACTTC. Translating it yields CASSGGQGPLNFYEQYF.

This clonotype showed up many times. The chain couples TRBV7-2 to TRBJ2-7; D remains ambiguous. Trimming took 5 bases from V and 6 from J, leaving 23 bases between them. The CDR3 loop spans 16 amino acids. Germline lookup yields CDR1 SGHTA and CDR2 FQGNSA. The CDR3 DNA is TGTGCCAGCAGCCGTTCCTTTGGTCTTGAGACTCTCGAGCAGTACTTC. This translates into CASSRSFGLETLEQYF.

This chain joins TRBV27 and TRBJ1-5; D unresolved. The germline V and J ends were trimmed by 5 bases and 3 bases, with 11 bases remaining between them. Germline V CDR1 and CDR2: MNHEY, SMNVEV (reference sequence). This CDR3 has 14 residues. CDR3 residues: CASSPPGINQPQHF. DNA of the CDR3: TGTGCCAGCAGTCCACCGGGGATCAATCAGCCCCAGCATTTT.

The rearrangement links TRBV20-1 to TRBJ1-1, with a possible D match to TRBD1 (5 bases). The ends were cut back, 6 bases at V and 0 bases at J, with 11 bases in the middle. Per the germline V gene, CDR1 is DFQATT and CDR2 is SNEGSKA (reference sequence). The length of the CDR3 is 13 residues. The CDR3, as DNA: TGCAGTGCCCGACAGCTTATGAACACTGAAGCTTTCTTT. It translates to CSARQLMNTEAFF.

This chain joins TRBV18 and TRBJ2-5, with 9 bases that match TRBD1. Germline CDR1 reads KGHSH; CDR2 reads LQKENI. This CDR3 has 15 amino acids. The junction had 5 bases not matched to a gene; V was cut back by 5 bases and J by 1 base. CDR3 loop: CASSSGTGIQETQYF. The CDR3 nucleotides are TGTGCCAGCTCATCCGGGACAGGGATCCAAGAGACCCAGTACTTC. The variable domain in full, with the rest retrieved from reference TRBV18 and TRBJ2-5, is NAGVMQNPRHLVRRRGQEARLRCSPMKGHSHVYWYRQLPEEGLKFMVYLQKENIIDESGMPKERFSAEFPKEGPSILRIQQVVRGDSAAYFCASSSGTGIQETQYFGPGTRLLVL.

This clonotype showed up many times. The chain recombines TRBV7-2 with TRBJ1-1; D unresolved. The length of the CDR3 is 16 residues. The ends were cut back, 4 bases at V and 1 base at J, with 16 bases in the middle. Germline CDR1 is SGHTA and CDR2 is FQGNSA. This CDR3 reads CASSWVAGVGNTEAFF. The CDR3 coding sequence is TGTGCCAGCAGCTGGGTCGCAGGCGTTGGGAACACTGAAGCTTTCTTT.

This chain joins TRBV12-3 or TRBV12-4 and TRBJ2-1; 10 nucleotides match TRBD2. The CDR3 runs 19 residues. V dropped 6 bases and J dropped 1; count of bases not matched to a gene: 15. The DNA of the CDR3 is TGTGCCAGCAGGGCGGCTAGCGGGGGTCCCGGAGTATCCTACAATGAGCAGTTCTTC. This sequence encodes CASRAASGGPGVSYNEQFF.

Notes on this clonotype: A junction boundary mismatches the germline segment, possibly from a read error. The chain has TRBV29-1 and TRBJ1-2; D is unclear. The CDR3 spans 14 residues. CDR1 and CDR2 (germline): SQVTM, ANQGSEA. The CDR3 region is CIVESDTNNYGYTF. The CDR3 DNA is TGCATCGTTGAAAGCGACACCAATAACTATGGCTACACCTTC.